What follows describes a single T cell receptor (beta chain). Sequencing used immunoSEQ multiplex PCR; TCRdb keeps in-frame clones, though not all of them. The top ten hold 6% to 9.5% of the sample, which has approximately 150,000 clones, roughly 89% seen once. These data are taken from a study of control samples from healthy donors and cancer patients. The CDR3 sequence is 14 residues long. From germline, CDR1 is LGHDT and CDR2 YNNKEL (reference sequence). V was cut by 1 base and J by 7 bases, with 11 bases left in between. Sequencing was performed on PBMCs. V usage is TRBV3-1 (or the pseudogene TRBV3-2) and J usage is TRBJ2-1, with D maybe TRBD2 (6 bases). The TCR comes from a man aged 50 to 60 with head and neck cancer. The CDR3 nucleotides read TGTGCCAGCAGCCAAGGTAATCGGGGGAATGAGCAGTTCTTC. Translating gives CASSQGNRGNEQFF.